This T cell receptor beta chain emerged from a study of blood T cell repertoires in COVID-19. This CDR3 has 16 residues. The V and J ends lost 3 bases and 4 bases respectively, with 15 bases between them. Germline lookup yields CDR1 ENHRY and CDR2 SYGVKD. Method: immunoSEQ multiplex PCR; TCRdb's copy keeps in-frame clones and lacks some. Of some 120,000 clones listed, roughly 82% are singletons. V and J are TRBV10-3 and TRBJ2-2; a possible D gene is TRBD1 (8 bases). Sequences were obtained from peripheral blood. The sequence was obtained from a human donor in a cohort sampled during active COVID-19. The CDR3 region is CAISEHHRGGTGELFF. The CDR3 DNA reads as TGTGCCATCAGTGAACATCACAGGGGGGGCACCGGGGAGCTGTTTTTT.